Listed below are T cell receptor beta chains from one sample, sequenced in a study of T cell repertoires in aging, cancer and after chemotherapy. TCRdb itself ran the multiplex PCR reads through MiXCR, one entry per CDR3 protein. There are fewer than 2,000 distinct CDR3 sequences in the sample; 45% to 60% occur only once, and 75% to 90% lies in the top ten. What was sequenced was blood. The receptors shown here come from a human donor with a blood cancer. Both conserved end residues are part of each CDR3. The order of the fields is J gene, V gene, D gene, clone size, CDR3 protein. A D gene is named only where the DNA matches it firmly. Clone size is given for some rows only: seen once, a few or many times, or a class if the clone is expanded.

TRBJ2-7 TRBV29-1 TRBD1 hyperexpanded CSVEWSGTGVRYEQYF
TRBJ2-1 TRBV6-1 TRBD2 - CASSESFRLAGDEQFF
TRBJ1-1 TRBV6-1 TRBD1 - CASSFGTALNTEAFF
TRBJ2-1 TRBV4-2 - - CASSQERLKEQFF
TRBJ2-5 TRBV7-2 TRBD2 - CASSPLLAGGGGETQYF
TRBJ2-7 TRBV10-3 - - CAITPAGYEQYF
TRBJ2-7 TRBV5-6 - once CASSLFAGEQYF
TRBJ2-3 TRBV12-3/TRBV12-4 TRBD1 - CASSPRDRVVVNTQYF
TRBJ2-3 TRBV6-1 TRBD2 - CASRETSGSNPDTQYF
TRBJ1-4 TRBV30 - - CAWSSGQTYNEKLFF
TRBJ2-5 TRBV6-6 - - CASSYRERQETQYF
TRBJ2-3 TRBV7-2 - few CASSPNRQVADTQYF
TRBJ1-2 TRBV20-1 TRBD1 - CSARLTGGYGYTF
TRBJ2-1 TRBV24-1 TRBD1 - CASRQGGDNEQFF
TRBJ2-1 TRBV19 - - CASSEVRDEQSF
TRBJ2-1 TRBV19 - once CASSMGGGYNEQFF
TRBJ2-2 TRBV6-5 - - CASKMGDTGELFF
TRBJ1-4 TRBV10-3 TRBD1 - CAISRTGANEKLFF
TRBJ2-4 TRBV11-1 - - CASSFYGAGKNIQYF
TRBJ2-1 TRBV6-5 TRBD2 few CASSYQRPGGTSGNEQFF
TRBJ1-1 TRBV19 - few CASSISRGSTEAFF
TRBJ2-2 TRBV6-5 TRBD1 few CASSRPRTGPGNTGELFF
TRBJ2-1 TRBV6-2/TRBV6-3 TRBD2 - CASRGRGGGRGDNEQFF
TRBJ2-1 TRBV12-3/TRBV12-4 TRBD1 - CASSFPSGQGADEQFF
TRBJ1-6 TRBV28 - - CASSLVRLPPLHF
TRBJ2-5 TRBV29-1 TRBD2 - CSASGSPAGGLETQYF
- TRBV7-6 - - CASSLVRGTQYF
TRBJ2-3 TRBV5-4 TRBD2 - CASSLAGPSTDTQYF
TRBJ2-2 TRBV29-1 TRBD1 - CSFGTANTGELFF
TRBJ2-5 TRBV12-3/TRBV12-4 - - CASSFIMPAGQETQYF
TRBJ2-1 TRBV29-1 TRBD1 few CSVVGQGTHEQFF